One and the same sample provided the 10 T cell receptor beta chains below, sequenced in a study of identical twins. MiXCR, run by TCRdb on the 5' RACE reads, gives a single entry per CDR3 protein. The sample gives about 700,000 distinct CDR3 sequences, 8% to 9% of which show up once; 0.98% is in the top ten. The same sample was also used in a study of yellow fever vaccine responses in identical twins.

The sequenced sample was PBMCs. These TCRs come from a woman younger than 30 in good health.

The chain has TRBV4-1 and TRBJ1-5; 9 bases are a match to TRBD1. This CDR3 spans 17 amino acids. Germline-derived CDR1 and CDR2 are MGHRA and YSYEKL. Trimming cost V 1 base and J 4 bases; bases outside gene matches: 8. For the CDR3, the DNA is TGCGCCAGCAGCCAAGCTTCTCGGACAGGGGCAAATCAGCCCCAGCATTTT. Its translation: CASSQASRTGANQPQHF.

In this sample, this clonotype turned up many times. CDR3: CASSLRSTSGGYGDTQYF. CDR3 in DNA: TGCGCCAGCAGCCTCCGCTCTACTAGCGGAGGATACGGAGATACGCAGTATTTT. The chain couples TRBV5-1 to TRBJ2-3, with 8 bases that match TRBD2. Unmatched junction bases numbered 18, after V lost 4 bases and J lost 5 bases. The CDR3 length is 18 residues. Germline V lookup: CDR1 SGHRS, CDR2 YFSETQ.

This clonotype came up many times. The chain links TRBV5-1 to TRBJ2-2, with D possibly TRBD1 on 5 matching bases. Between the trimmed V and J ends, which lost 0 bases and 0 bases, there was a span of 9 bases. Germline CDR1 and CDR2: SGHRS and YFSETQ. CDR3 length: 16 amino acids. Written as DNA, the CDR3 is TGCGCCAGCAGCTTGGTTCAGGGAACGAACACCGGGGAGCTGTTTTTT. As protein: CASSLVQGTNTGELFF.

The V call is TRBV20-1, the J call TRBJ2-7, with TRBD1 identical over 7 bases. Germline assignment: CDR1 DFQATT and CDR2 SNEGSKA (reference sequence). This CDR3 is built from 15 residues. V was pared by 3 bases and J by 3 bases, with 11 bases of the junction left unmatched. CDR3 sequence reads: CSASGPTGTRYEQYF. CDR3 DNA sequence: TGCAGTGCTAGTGGCCCGACAGGGACCCGCTACGAGCAGTACTTC.

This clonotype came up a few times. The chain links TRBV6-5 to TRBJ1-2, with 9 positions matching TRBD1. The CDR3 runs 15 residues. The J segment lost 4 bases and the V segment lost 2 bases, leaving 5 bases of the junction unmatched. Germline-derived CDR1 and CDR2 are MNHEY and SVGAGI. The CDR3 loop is CASSYGGQGGYGYTF. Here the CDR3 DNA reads TGTGCCAGCAGTTACGGGGGACAGGGAGGCTATGGCTACACCTTC.

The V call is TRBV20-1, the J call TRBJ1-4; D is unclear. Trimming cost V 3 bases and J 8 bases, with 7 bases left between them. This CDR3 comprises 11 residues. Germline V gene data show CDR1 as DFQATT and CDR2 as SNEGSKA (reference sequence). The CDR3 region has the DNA TGCAGTGCTAGTACGAAGGAAAAACTGTTTTTT. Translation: CSASTKEKLFF.

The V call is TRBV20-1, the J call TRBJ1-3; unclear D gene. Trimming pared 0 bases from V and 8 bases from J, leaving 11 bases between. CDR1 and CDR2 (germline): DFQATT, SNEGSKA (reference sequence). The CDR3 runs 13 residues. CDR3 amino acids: CSARDNWADTIYF. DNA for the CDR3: TGCAGTGCTAGAGATAATTGGGCGGACACCATATATTTT.

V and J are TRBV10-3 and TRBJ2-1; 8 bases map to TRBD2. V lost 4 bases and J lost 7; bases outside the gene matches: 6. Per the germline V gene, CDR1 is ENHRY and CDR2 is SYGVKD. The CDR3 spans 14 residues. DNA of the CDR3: TGTGCCATCAGTGGGAGCGGGAGTGGGAATGAGCAGTTCTTC. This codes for CAISGSGSGNEQFF.

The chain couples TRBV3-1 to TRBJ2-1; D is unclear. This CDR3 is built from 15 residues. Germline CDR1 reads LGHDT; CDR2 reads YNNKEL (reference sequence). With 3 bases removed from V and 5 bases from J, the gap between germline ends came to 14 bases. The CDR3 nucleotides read TGTGCCAGCAGCCAGGAGCCAGAAAAGAACAATGAGCAGTTCTTC. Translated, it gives CASSQEPEKNNEQFF.

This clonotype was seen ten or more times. The CDR3 here is CASSLVNSPLHF. The CDR3 DNA sequence: TGTGCCAGCAGCTTAGTAAATTCACCCCTCCACTTT. This rearrangement joins TRBV7-6 to TRBJ1-6; D remains ambiguous. The V gene's germline CDR1 is SGHVS and CDR2 FNYEAQ. The V end lost 1 base, the J end lost 7 bases, and 2 bases lay between the germline ends. This CDR3 contains 12 residues.